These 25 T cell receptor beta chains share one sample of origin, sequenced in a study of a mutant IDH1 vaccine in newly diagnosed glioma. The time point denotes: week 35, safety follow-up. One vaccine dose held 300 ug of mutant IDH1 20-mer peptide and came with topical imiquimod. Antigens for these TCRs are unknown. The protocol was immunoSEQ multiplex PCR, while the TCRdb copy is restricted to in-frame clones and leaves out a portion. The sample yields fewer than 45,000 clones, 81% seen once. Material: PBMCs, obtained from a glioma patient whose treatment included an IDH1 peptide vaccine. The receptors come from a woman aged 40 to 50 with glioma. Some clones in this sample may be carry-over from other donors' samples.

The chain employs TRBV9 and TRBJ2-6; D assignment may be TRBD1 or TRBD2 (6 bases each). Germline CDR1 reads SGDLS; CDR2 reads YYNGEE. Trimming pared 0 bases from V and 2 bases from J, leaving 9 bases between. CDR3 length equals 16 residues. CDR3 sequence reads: CASSVDRGAGANVLTF. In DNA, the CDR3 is TGTGCCAGCAGCGTAGATAGGGGGGCTGGGGCCAACGTCCTGACTTTC.

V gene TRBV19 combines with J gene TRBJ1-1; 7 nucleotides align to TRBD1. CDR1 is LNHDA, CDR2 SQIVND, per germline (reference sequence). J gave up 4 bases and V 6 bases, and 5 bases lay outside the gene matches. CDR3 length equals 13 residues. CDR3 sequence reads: CASSKGARTEAFF. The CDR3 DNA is TGTGCCAGTAGCAAGGGGGCGCGCACTGAAGCTTTCTTT.

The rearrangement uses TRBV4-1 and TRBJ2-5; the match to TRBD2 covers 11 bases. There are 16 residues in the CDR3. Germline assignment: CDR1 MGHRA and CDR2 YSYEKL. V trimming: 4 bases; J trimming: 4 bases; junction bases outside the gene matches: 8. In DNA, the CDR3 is TGCGCCAGCAGCCCCCGAGGAGGACTAGCGGGAGAGACCCAGTACTTC. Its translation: CASSPRGGLAGETQYF.

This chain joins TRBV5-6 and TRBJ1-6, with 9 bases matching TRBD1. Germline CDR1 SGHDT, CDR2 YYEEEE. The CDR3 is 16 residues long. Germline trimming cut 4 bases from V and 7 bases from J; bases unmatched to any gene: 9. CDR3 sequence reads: CASSRRAGTGNSPLHF. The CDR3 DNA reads TGTGCCAGCAGCCGGAGGGCCGGGACAGGGAATTCACCCCTCCACTTT.

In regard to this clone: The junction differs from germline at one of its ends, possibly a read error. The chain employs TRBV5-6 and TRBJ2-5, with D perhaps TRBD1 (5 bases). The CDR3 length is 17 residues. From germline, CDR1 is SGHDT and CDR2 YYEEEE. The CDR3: CASRLGKGATRWETQYF. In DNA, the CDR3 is TGTGCCAGCAGATTGGGGAAAGGGGCTACCCGGTGGGAGACCCAGTACTTC.

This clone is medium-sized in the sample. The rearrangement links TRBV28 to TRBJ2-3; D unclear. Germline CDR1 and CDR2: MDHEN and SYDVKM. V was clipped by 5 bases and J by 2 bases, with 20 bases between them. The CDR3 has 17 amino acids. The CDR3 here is CASSTPYDLTHTDTQYF. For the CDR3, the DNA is TGTGCCAGCAGTACACCATACGATCTGACACACACAGATACGCAGTATTTT.

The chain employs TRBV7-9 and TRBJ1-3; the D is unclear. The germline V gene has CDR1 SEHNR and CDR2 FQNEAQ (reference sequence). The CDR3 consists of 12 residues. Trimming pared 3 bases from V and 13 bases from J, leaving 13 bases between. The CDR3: CASSFRAEEIYF. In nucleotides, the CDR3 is TGTGCCAGCAGCTTCCGCGCGGAGGAGATATATTTT.

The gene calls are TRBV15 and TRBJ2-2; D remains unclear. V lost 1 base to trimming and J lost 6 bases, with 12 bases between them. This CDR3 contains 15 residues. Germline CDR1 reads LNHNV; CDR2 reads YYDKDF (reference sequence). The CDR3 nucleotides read TGTGCCACCAGCAGAGTAGGGTTTGAGGCCGGGGAGCTGTTTTTT. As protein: CATSRVGFEAGELFF.

DNA for the CDR3: TGTGCCAGTTCTGGGGACGGAACAAATGAAAAACTGTTTTTT. It codes for CASSGDGTNEKLFF. This chain uses TRBV19 with TRBJ1-4; tentative D call: TRBD1 (5 bases). Germline V gene sequence: CDR1 LNHDA, CDR2 SQIVND (reference sequence). Trimming cost V 8 bases and J 5 bases, with 15 bases left between them. This CDR3 contains 14 residues.

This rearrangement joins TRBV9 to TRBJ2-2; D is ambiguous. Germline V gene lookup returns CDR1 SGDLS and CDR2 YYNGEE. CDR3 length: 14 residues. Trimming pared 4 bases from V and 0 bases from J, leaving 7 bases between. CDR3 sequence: CASSRVANTGELFF. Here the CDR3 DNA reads TGTGCCAGCAGCAGGGTTGCGAACACCGGGGAGCTGTTTTTT.

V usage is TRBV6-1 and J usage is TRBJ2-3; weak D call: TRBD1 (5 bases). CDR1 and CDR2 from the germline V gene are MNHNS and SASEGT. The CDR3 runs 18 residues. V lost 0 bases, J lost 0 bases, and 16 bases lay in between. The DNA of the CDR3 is TGTGCCAGCAGTGAAGCCCCCTGGGGCCCTGCTAGCACAGATACGCAGTATTTT. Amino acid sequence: CASSEAPWGPASTDTQYF.

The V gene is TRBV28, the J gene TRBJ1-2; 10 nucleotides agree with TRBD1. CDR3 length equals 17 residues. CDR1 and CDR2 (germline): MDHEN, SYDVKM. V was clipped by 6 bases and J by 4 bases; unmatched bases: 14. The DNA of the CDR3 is TGTGCCAGCAGCATCAAGGACAGGGGGGCAATCGGCTATGGCTACACCTTC. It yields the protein CASSIKDRGAIGYGYTF.

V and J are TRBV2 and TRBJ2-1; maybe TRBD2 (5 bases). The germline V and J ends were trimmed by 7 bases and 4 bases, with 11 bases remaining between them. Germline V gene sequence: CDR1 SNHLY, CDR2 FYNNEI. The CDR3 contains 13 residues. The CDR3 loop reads CASMWKRYNEQFF. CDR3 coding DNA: TGTGCCAGCATGTGGAAGCGGTACAATGAGCAGTTCTTC.

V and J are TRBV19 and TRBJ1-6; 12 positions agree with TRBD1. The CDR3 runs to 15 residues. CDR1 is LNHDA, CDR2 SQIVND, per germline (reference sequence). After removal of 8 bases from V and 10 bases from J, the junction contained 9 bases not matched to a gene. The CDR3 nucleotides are TGTGCCAGTGAGACCGGGACAGGGGGCGAATCACCCCTCCACTTT. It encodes CASETGTGGESPLHF.

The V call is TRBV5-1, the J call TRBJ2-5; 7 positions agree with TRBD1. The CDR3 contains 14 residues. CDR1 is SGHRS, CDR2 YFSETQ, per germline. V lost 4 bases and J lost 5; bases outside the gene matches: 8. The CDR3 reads CASSPDRVHETQYF. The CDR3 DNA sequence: TGCGCCAGCAGCCCCGACAGGGTACACGAGACCCAGTACTTC.

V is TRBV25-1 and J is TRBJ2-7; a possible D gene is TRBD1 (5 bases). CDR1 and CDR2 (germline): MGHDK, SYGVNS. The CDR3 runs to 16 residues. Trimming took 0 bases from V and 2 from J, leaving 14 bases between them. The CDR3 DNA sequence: TGTGCCAGCAGTGAATATAAAGAGGCCAGGGCCTACGAGCAGTACTTC. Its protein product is CASSEYKEARAYEQYF.

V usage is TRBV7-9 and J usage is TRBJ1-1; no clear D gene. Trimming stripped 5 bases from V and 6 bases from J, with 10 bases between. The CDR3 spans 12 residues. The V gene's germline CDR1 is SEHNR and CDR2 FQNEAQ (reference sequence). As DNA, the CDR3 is TGTGCCAGCAGCCGGGATTTCGCTGAAGCTTTCTTT. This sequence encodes CASSRDFAEAFF.

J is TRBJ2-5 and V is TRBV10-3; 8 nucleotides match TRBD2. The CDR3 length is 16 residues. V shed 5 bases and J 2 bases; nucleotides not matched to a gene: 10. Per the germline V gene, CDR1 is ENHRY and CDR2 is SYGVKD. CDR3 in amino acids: CAISFGGVAGQETQYF. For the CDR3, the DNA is TGTGCCATCAGTTTCGGGGGGGTAGCGGGGCAAGAGACCCAGTACTTC.

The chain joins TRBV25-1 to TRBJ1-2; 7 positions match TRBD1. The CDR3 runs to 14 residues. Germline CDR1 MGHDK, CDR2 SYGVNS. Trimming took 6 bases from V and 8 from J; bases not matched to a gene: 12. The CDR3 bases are TGTGCCAGCAGAGCAACCGGGACAGTAAACGGCTACACCTTC. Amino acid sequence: CASRATGTVNGYTF.

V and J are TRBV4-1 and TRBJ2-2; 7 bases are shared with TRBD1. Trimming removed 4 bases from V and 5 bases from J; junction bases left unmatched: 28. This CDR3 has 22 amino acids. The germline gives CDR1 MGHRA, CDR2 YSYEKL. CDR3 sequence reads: CASSPAYRDPDRVMGVTGELFF. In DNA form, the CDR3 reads TGCGCCAGCAGCCCTGCCTATAGGGACCCTGACAGGGTGATGGGTGTGACCGGGGAGCTGTTTTTT.

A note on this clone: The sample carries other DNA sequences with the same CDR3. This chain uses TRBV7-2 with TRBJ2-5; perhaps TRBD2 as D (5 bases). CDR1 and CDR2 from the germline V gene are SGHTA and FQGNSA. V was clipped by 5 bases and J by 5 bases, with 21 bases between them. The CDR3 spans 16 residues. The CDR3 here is CASSLMRYGEAETQYF. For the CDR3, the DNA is TGTGCCAGCAGCCTCATGCGTTACGGGGAAGCCGAGACCCAGTACTTC. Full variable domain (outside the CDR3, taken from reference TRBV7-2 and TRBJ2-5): GAGVSQSPSNKVTEKGKDVELRCDPISGHTALYWYRQSLGQGLEFLIYFQGNSAPDKSGLPSDRFSAERTGGSVSTLTIQRTQQEDSAVYLCASSLMRYGEAETQYFGPGTRLLVL.

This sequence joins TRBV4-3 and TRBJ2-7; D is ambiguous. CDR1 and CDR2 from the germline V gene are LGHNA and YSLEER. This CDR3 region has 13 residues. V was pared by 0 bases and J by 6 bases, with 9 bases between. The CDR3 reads CASSQDGAGEQYF. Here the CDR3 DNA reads TGCGCCAGCAGCCAAGATGGAGCAGGCGAGCAGTACTTC.

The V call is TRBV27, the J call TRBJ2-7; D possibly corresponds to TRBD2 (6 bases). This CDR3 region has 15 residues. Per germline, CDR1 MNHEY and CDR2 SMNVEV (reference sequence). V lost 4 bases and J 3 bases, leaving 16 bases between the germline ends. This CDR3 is CASSSLGSGLYEQYF. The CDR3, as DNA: TGTGCCAGCAGTTCCCTAGGTAGCGGCCTCTACGAGCAGTACTTC.

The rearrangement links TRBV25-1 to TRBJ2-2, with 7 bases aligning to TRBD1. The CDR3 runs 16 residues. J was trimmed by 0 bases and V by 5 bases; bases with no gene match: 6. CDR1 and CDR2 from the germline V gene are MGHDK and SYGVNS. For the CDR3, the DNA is TGTGCCAGCAGTCGGGTGGGACAGTCGAACACCGGGGAGCTGTTTTTT. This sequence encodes CASSRVGQSNTGELFF.

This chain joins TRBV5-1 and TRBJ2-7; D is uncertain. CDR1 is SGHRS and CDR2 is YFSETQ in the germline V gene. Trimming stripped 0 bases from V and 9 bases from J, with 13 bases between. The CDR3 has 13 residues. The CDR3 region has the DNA TGCGCCAGCAGCTTGGGTGGGGTCTCCGGGCAGTACTTC. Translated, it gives CASSLGGVSGQYF.